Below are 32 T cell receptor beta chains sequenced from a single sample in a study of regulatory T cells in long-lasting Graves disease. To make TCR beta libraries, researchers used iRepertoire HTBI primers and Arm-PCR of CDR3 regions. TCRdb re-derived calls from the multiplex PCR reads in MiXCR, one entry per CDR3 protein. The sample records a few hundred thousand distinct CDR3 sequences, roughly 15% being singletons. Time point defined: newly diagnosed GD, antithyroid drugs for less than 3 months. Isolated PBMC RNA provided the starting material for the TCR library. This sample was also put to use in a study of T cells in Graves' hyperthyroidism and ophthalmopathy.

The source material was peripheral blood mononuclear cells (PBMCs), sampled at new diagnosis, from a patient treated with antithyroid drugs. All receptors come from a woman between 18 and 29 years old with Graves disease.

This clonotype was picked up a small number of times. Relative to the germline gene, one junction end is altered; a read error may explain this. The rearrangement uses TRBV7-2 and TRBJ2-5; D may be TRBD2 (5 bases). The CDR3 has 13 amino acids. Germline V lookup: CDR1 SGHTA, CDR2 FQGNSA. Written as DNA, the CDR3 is TGTGCCAGCAGCTTGGATAGCGCAGAGACCCAGCACTTC. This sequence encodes CASSLDSAETQHF.

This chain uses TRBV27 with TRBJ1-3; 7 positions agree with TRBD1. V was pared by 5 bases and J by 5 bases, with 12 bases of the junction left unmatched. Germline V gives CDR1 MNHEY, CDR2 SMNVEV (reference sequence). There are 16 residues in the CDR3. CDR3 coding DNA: TGTGCCAGCAGTCCGCTTACCGAGACAGGGAGAAACACCATATATTTT. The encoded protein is CASSPLTETGRNTIYF.

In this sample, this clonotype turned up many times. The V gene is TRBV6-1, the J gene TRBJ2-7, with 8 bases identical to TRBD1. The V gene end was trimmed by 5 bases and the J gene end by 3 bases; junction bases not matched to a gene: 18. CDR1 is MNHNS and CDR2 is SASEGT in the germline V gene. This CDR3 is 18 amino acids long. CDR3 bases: TGTGCCAGCAGTCACGGACAGGGTGGGCGCCCTGGGATCTACGAGCAGTACTTC. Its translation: CASSHGQGGRPGIYEQYF.

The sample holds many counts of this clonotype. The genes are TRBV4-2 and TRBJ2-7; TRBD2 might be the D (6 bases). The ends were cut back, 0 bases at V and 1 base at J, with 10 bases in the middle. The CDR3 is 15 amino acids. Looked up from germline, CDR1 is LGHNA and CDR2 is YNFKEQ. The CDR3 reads CASSQETGVSYEQYF. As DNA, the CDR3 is TGTGCCAGCAGCCAAGAAACGGGAGTGTCCTACGAGCAGTACTTC.

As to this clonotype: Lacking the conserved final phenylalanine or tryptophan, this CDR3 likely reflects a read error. CDR3 bases: TGTGCCAGCAGCGGGTTAGCGGGAGCGGATGAGCAGTTCCTC. Translation gives CASSGLAGADEQFL. The rearrangement links TRBV3-1 to TRBJ2-1; 9 nucleotides line up with TRBD2. The J segment lost 8 bases and the V segment lost 5 bases, leaving 7 bases of the junction unmatched. Germline CDR1 and CDR2: LGHDT and YNNKEL (reference sequence). The CDR3 consists of 14 residues.

As DNA, the CDR3 is TGTGCCAGCAGGGGGACAGGGGGCCGGACAGATACGCAGTATTTT. Translated: CASRGTGGRTDTQYF. The chain uses TRBV6-1 and TRBJ2-3, with TRBD1 matching over 12 bases. The CDR3 has 15 residues. The V segment lost 6 bases and the J segment 3 bases; nucleotides outside the gene matches: 4. Germline V CDR1 and CDR2: MNHNS, SASEGT.

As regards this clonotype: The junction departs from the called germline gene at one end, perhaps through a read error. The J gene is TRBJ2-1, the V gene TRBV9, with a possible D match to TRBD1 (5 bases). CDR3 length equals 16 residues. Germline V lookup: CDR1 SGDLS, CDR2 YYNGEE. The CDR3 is CVSSASPKDRYNEQFF. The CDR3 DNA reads TGTGTCAGCAGCGCGAGCCCGAAAGACAGATACAATGAGCAGTTCTTC.

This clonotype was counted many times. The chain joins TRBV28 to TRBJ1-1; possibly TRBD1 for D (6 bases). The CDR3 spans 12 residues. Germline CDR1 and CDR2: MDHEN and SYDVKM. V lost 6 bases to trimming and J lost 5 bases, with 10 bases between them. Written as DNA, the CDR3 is TGTGCCAGCAGCTGGGGGCGGACTGAAGCTTTCTTT. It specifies CASSWGRTEAFF.

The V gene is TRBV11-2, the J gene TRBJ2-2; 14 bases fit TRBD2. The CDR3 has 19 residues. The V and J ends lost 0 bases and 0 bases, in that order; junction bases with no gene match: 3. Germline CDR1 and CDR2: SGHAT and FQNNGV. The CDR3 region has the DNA TGTGCCAGCAGCTTAGAGCCGGGACTAGCGGGAGCGAACACCGGGGAGCTGTTTTTT. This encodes CASSLEPGLAGANTGELFF.

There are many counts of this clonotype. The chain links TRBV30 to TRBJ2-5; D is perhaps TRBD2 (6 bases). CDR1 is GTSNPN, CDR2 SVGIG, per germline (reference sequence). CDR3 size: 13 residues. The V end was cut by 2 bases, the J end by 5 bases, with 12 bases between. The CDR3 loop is CAWSRWGVETQYF. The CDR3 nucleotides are TGTGCCTGGAGTAGGTGGGGGGTTGAGACCCAGTACTTC.

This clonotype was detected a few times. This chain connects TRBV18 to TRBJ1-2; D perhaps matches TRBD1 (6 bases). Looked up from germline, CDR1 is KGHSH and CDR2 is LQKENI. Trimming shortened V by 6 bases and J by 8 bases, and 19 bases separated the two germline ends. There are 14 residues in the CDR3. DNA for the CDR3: TGTGCCAGCTCCAACGAGGCCGGGACAAGGGGCTACACCTTC. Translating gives CASSNEAGTRGYTF.

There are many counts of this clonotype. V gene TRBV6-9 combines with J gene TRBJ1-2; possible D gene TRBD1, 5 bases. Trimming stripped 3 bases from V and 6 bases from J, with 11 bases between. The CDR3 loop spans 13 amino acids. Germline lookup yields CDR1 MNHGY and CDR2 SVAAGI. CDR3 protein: CASSYKGMDGYTF. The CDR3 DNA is TGTGCCAGCAGTTACAAGGGGATGGATGGCTACACCTTC.

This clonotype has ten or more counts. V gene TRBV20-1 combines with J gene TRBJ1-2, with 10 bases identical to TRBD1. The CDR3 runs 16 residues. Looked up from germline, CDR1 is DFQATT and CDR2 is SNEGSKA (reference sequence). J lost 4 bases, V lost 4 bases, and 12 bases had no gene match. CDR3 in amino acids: CSAIDRDRGYSYGYTF. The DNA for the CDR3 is TGCAGTGCTATTGACCGGGACAGGGGCTACTCCTATGGCTACACCTTC.

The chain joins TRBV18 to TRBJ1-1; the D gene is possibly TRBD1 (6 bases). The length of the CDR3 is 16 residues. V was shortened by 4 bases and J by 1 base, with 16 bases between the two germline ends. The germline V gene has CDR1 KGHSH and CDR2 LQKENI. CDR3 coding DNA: TGTGCCAGCTCACGCTTCCACGACAGGAAGAACACTGAAGCTTTCTTT. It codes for CASSRFHDRKNTEAFF. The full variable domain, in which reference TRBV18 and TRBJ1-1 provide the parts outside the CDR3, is NAGVMQNPRHLVRRRGQEARLRCSPMKGHSHVYWYRQLPEEGLKFMVYLQKENIIDESGMPKERFSAEFPKEGPSILRIQQVVRGDSAAYFCASSRFHDRKNTEAFFGQGTRLTVV.

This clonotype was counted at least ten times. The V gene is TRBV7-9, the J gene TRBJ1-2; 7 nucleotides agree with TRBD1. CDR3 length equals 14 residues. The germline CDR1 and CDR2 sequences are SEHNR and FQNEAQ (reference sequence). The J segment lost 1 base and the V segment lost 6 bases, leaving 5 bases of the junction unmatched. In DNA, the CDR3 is TGTGCCAGCAGAGCGACAGGGCATAACTATGGCTACACCTTC. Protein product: CASRATGHNYGYTF.

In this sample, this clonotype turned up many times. CDR3 sequence (DNA): TGTGCCAGCAGCAGGGACCGGGGCTGGAACACTGAAGCTTTCTTT. Translation gives CASSRDRGWNTEAFF. The rearrangement links TRBV6-1 to TRBJ1-1; maybe TRBD1 (5 bases). Germline V gene sequence: CDR1 MNHNS, CDR2 SASEGT. Trimming stripped 6 bases from V and 1 base from J, with 15 bases between. The CDR3 extends over 15 amino acids.

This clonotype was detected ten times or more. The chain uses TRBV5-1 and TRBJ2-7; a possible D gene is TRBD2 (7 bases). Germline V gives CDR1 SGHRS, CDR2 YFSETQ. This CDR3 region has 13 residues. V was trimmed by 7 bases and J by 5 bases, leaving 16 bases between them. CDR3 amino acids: CASSTGGHHEQYF. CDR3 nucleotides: TGCGCCAGCTCGACGGGGGGCCACCACGAGCAGTACTTC.

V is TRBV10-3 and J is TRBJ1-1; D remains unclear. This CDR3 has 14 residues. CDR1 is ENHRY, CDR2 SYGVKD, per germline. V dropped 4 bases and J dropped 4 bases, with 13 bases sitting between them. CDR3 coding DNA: TGTGCCATCAGTGTGTCACAGTCTTCCACTGAAGCTTTCTTT. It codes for CAISVSQSSTEAFF.

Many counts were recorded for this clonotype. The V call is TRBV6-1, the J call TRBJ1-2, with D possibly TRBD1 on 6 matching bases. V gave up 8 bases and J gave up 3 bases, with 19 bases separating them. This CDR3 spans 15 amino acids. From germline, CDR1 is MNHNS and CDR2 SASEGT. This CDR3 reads CASPSVTGYDYGYTF. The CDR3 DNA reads TGTGCCAGCCCTAGCGTAACAGGGTACGACTATGGCTACACCTTC.

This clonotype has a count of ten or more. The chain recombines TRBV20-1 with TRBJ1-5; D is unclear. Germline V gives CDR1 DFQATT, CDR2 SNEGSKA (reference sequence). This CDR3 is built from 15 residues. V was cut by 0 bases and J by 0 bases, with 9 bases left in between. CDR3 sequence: CSARDAQYSNQPQHF. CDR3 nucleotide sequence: TGCAGTGCTAGAGATGCGCAGTATAGCAATCAGCCCCAGCATTTT.

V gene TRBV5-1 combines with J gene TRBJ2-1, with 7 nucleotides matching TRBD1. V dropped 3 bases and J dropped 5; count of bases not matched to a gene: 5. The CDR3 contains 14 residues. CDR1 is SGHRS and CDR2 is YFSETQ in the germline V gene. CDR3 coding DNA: TGCGCCAGCAGCTCGACAGGGCGGGACAATGAGCAGTTCTTC. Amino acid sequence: CASSSTGRDNEQFF.

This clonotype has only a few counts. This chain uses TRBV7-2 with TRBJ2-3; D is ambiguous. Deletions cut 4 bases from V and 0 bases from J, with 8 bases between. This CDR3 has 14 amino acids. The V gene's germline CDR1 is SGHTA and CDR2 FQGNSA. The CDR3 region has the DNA TGTGCCAGCAGCTCCTCCCCTAGCACAGATACGCAGTATTTT. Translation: CASSSSPSTDTQYF. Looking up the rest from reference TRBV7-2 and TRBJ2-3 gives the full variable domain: GAGVSQSPSNKVTEKGKDVELRCDPISGHTALYWYRQSLGQGLEFLIYFQGNSAPDKSGLPSDRFSAERTGGSVSTLTIQRTQQEDSAVYLCASSSSPSTDTQYFGPGTRLTVL.

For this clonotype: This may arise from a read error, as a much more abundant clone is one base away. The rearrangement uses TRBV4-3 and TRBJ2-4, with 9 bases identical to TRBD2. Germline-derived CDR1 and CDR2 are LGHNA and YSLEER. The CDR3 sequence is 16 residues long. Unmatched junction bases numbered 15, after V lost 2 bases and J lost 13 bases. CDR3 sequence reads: CASSQTDSGSNNEQYF. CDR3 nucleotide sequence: TGCGCCAGCAGCCAAACTGATAGCGGGAGTAACAATGAGCAGTACTTC.

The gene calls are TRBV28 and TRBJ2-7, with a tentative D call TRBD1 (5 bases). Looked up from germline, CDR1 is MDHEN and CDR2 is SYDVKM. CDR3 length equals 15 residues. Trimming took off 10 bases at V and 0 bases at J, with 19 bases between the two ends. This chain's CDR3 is CANESLVGPSYEQYF. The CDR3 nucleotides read TGTGCCAACGAATCCCTGGTGGGGCCCTCCTACGAGCAGTACTTC. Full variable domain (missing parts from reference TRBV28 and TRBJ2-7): DVKVTQSSRYLVKRTGEKVFLECVQDMDHENMFWYRQDPGLGLRLIYFSYDVKMKEKGDIPEGYSVSREKKERFSLILESASTNQTSMYLCANESLVGPSYEQYFGPGTRLTVT.

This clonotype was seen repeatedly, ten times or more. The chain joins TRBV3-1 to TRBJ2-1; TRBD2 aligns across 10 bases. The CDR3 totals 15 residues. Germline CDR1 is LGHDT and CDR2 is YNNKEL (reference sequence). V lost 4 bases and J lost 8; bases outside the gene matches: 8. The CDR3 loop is CASSRWTSGGDEQFF. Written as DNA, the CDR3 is TGTGCCAGCAGCCGGTGGACTAGCGGCGGCGATGAGCAGTTCTTC.

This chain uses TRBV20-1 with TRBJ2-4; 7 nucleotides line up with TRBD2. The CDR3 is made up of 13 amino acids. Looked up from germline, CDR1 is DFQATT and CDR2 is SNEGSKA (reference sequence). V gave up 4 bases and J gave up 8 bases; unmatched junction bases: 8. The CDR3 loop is CSAIGRRVDIQYF. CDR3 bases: TGCAGTGCTATCGGGAGGCGTGTTGACATTCAGTACTTC.

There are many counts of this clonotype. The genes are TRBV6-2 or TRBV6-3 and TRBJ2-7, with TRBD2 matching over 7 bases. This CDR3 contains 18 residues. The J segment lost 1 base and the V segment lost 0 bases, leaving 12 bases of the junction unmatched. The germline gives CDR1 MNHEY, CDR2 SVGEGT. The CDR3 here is CASSYSPGDSGFSYEQYF. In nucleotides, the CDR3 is TGTGCCAGCAGTTACTCACCGGGGGATAGCGGGTTTTCCTACGAGCAGTACTTC.

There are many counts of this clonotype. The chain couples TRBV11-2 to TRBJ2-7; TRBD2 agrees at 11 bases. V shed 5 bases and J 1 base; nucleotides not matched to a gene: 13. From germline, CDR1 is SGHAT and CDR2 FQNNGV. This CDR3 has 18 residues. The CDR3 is CASSRTGTSGQESYEQYF. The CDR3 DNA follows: TGTGCCAGCAGCCGGACCGGGACTAGCGGTCAAGAGTCCTACGAGCAGTACTTC.

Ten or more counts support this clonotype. CDR3 nucleotides: TGTGCCAGCAGCGACTTGAATGAGCAGTTCTTC. Protein: CASSDLNEQFF. The V and J genes are TRBV7-9 and TRBJ2-1; D is uncertain. With 5 bases removed from V and 7 bases from J, the gap between germline ends came to 6 bases. Germline values: CDR1 SEHNR, CDR2 FQNEAQ (reference sequence). CDR3 length: 11 amino acids.

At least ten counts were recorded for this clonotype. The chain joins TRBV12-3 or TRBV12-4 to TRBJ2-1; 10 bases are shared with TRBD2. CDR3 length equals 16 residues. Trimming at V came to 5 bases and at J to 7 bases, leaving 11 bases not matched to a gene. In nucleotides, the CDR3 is TGTGCCAGCAGTCGCACTGGACTAGCGGTGAGGAATGAGCAGTTCTTC. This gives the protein CASSRTGLAVRNEQFF.

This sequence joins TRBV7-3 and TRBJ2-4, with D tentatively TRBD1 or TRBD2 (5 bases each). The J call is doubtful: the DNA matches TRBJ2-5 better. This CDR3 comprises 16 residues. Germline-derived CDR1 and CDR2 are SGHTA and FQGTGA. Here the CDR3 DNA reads TGTGCCAGCAGCCCAGACGCTGGGGGAAGCAAAGAGACCCAGTACTTC. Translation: CASSPDAGGSKETQYF.

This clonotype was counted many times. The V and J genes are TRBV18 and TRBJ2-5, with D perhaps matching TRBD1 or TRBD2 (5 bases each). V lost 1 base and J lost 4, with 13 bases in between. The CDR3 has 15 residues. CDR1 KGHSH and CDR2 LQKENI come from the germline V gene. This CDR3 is CASSPQESGTETQYF. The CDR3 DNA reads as TGTGCCAGCTCACCACAAGAATCAGGGACAGAGACCCAGTACTTC.